The present T cell receptor (beta chain) was sequenced within a study of blood T cell repertoires in COVID-19. Study-level background: The United States, Italy and Spain supplied acute and convalescent COVID-19 samples. PBMCs, B-cell-depleted T cells, or T cells provided the cDNA or gDNA that made up the material.

Patients from Seattle were sampled longitudinally, starting during active infection. The trim removed 7 bases at V and 11 bases at J, leaving 13 bases unmatched. The V gene's germline CDR1 is MDHEN and CDR2 SYDVKM. The length of the CDR3 is 14 residues. Clones were sequenced by immunoSEQ multiplex PCR, and TCRdb holds only the in-frame ones, with some missing. The table has 200,000 or so clones, roughly four fifths seen once. This TCR was recovered from an elderly woman with COVID-19, enrolled during active disease. The sequencing sample was made of peripheral blood. The gene calls are TRBV28 and TRBJ2-1, with 8 bases lining up with TRBD2. The CDR3 region has the DNA TGTGCCAGCATTGAGAGCGGGAGAGGCGCTAAGCAGTTCTTC. It yields the protein CASIESGRGAKQFF. Supplemented by reference TRBV28 and TRBJ2-1, the full variable domain reads DVKVTQSSRYLVKRTGEKVFLECVQDMDHENMFWYRQDPGLGLRLIYFSYDVKMKEKGDIPEGYSVSREKKERFSLILESASTNQTSMYLCASIESGRGAKQFFGPGTRLTVL.